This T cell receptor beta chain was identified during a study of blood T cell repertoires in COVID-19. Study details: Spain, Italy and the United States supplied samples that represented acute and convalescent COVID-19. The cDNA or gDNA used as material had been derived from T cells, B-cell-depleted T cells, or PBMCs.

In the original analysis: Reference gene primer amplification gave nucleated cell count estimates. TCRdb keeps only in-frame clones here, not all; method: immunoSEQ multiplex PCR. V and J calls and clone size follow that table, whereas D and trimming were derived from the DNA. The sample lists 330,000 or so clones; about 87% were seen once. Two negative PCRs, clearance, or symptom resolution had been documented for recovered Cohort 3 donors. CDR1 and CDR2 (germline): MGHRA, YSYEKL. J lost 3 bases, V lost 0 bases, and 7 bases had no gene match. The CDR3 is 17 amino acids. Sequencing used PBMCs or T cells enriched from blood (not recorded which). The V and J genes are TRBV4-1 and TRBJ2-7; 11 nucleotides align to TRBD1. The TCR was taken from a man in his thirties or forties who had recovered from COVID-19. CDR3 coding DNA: TGCGCCAGCAGCCAAGATAGAGGACAGGGGGCTGACTACGAGCAGTACTTC. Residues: CASSQDRGQGADYEQYF.